A single T cell receptor beta chain is shown here with its context. This entry is derived from a study of blood T cell repertoires in COVID-19. Trimming stripped 0 bases from V and 1 base from J, with 11 bases between. Germline V gene lookup returns CDR1 SNHLY and CDR2 FYNNEI. The CDR3 covers 16 residues. In the original processing: Nucleated cell counts were estimated from reference gene primer amplification. Method: immunoSEQ multiplex PCR; TCRdb's copy keeps in-frame clones and lacks some. Clonal size and the V and J genes are those of that table, whereas D and trimming came from the DNA. The table shows tens of thousands of clones, with roughly four fifths occurring only once.

Sequences were obtained from peripheral blood. The rearrangement joins TRBV2 to TRBJ2-3, with a tentative D call TRBD2 (5 bases). This TCR derives from a woman aged 55-70 years with acute or convalescent COVID-19. CDR3 loop: CASSEAREGRTDTQYF. In DNA form, the CDR3 reads TGTGCCAGCAGTGAAGCGCGTGAGGGTCGCACAGATACGCAGTATTTT. Supplemented by reference TRBV2 and TRBJ2-3, the full variable domain reads EPEVTQTPSHQVTQMGQEVILRCVPISNHLYFYWYRQILGQKVEFLVSFYNNEISEKSEIFDDQFSVERPDGSNFTLKIRSTKLEDSAMYFCASSEAREGRTDTQYFGPGTRLTVL.